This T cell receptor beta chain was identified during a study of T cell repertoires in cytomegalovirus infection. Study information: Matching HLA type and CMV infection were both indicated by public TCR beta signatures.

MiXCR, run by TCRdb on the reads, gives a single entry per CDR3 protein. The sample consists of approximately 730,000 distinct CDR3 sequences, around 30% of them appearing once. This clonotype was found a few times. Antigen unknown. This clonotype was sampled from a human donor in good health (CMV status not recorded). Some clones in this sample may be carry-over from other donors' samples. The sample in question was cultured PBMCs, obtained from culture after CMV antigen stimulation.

The CDR3 bases are TGTGCCAGCAGTTACAAGGCAGGGGGCACCTACGAGCAGTACTTC. This codes for CASSYKAGGTYEQYF. The V and J genes are TRBV6-5 and TRBJ2-7, with 8 bases aligning to TRBD1. V gave up 2 bases and J gave up 2 bases; unmatched junction bases: 5. CDR3 length: 15 residues. Germline V gives CDR1 MNHEY, CDR2 SVGAGI.